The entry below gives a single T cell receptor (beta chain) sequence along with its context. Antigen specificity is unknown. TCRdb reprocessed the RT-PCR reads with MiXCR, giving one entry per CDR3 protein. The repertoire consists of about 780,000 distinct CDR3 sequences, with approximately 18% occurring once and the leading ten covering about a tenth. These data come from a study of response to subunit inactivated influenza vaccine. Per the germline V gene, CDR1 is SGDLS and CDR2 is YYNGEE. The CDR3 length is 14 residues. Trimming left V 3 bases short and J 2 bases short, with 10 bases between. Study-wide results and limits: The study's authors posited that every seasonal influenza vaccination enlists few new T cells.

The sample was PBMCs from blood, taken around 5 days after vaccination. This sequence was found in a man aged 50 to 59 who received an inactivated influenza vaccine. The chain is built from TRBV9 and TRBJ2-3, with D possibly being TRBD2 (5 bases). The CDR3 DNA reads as TGTGCCAGCAGCGAACCGGGAAACACAGATACGCAGTATTTT. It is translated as CASSEPGNTDTQYF.